This TCR beta chain was observed in a study of blood T cell repertoires in COVID-19. Background on the study: COVID-19 samples from acute and convalescent phases originated in the United States, Italy and Spain.

Study processing details: Nucleated cell number was recorded as an estimate derived from reference gene primer amplification. Only in-frame clones appear in the TCRdb table, and some are missing; sequencing was by immunoSEQ multiplex PCR. That table gives V, J and clone size, and the DNA gave D and trimming. There are around 93,000 clones in the sample; over 80% occur only once, and 11% lies in the top ten. Germline CDR1 SGHTA, CDR2 FQGNSA. J gave up 4 bases and V 5 bases, and 3 bases lay outside the gene matches. CDR3 size: 14 residues. The source of this sequence is a man at least 80 years old with acute or convalescent COVID-19. Sequencing was done on a sample of peripheral blood. The chain has TRBV7-2 and TRBJ2-3, with 10 positions matching TRBD2. CDR3 nucleotides: TGTGCCAGCAGCCCCAGCGGGGGGGCAGATACGCAGTATTTT. This gives the protein CASSPSGGADTQYF.